The 16 T cell receptor beta chains below were found in one sample sequenced in a study of vaccination and CD4 T cells after COVID-19. An Oncomine TCR Beta short-read assay was used to sequence the DNA from cultured CD4+ T cells. TCRdb redid the calling of the PCR reads with MiXCR, one entry per CDR3 protein. The sample shows about 7,600 distinct CDR3 sequences, 50% of them seen only once. For these receptors, no antigen is known. Treatment here: roughly 10-day PBMC culture with coronavirus spike peptide pools or control peptides (ViraFEST assay). An unexposed donor provided the CD4+ T cells, which were collected before the COVID-19 pandemic (2011-2018). The sample taken for sequencing was CD4+ T cells from blood, cultured in vitro. The source is a human donor in good health.

The V and J genes are TRBV6-2 or TRBV6-3 and TRBJ2-3, with 7 bases aligning to TRBD2. This CDR3 is built from 17 residues. Unmatched junction bases numbered 17, after V lost 7 bases and J lost 4 bases. Germline CDR1 is MNHEY and CDR2 is SVGEGT. CDR3 residues: CASKSGAGPFRADTQYF. CDR3 nucleotide sequence: TGTGCCAGCAAGTCCGGAGCGGGGCCCTTTCGAGCAGATACGCAGTATTTT.

This chain links TRBV20-1 with TRBJ2-2; 7 bases fit TRBD1. The length of the CDR3 is 14 residues. Per germline, CDR1 DFQATT and CDR2 SNEGSKA (reference sequence). The J segment lost 5 bases and the V segment lost 5 bases, leaving 8 bases of the junction unmatched. The CDR3 protein is CSASGTVYTGELFF. The CDR3 region has the DNA TGCAGTGCTTCCGGGACAGTGTATACCGGGGAGCTGTTTTTT.

CDR3 in amino acids: CSAPGGGLITGELFF. The CDR3 region has the DNA TGCAGTGCCCCAGGGGGGGGACTGATTACCGGGGAGCTGTTTTTT. The chain joins TRBV20-1 to TRBJ2-2; tentatively, D is TRBD1 or TRBD2 (7 bases each). There are 15 residues in the CDR3. V was shortened by 6 bases and J by 5 bases, with 19 bases between the two germline ends. Germline V lookup: CDR1 DFQATT, CDR2 SNEGSKA (reference sequence).

The genes are TRBV7-2 and TRBJ1-2; maybe TRBD1 (5 bases). CDR3 length: 14 residues. The germline V gene has CDR1 SGHTA and CDR2 FQGNSA. Trimming left V 5 bases short and J 5 bases short, with 15 bases between. The CDR3 loop reads CASSPGTPGYGYTF. In DNA form, the CDR3 reads TGTGCCAGCAGCCCGGGGACCCCCGGGTATGGCTACACCTTC.

The rearrangement links TRBV24-1 to TRBJ2-5; D not certain. The CDR3 length is 13 residues. CDR1 and CDR2 from the germline V gene are KGHDR and SFDVKD. Trimming removed 6 bases at V and 2 bases at J, with 9 bases between. The CDR3 spells CATSRRSQETQYF. CDR3 nucleotides: TGTGCCACCAGTCGTAGATCTCAAGAGACCCAGTACTTC.

V gene TRBV20-1 combines with J gene TRBJ2-1; 9 bases are a match to TRBD2. The CDR3 covers 15 residues. Trimming at V came to 7 bases and at J to 2 bases, leaving 9 bases not matched to a gene. Germline CDR1 is DFQATT and CDR2 is SNEGSKA (reference sequence). CDR3 region: CSGYSGGGPYNEQFF. CDR3 sequence (DNA): TGCAGTGGGTATAGCGGGGGAGGTCCCTACAATGAGCAGTTCTTC.

This chain connects TRBV29-1 to TRBJ1-2; D not certain. V was pared by 4 bases and J by 3 bases, with 15 bases between. CDR1 is SQVTM, CDR2 ANQGSEA, per germline. CDR3 size: 14 residues. The CDR3 bases are TGCAGCGTTGTACATGAGTGGGCCGACTATGGCTACACCTTC. This sequence encodes CSVVHEWADYGYTF.

This chain links TRBV6-1 with TRBJ1-2, with D perhaps matching TRBD1 (5 bases). The CDR3 sequence is 12 residues long. The V end was cut by 2 bases, the J end by 4 bases, with 5 bases between. The germline V gene has CDR1 MNHNS and CDR2 SASEGT. For the CDR3, the DNA is TGTGCCAGCAGTGAAAGGGGCTATGGCTACACCTTC. Translating it yields CASSERGYGYTF.

CDR3 DNA: TGTGCCAGCAGGGATACTAGCGGGAGAAATCGGCAGTACTTC. This sequence encodes CASRDTSGRNRQYF. V is TRBV7-9 and J is TRBJ2-7; 11 nucleotides agree with TRBD2. The CDR3 has 14 amino acids. Per the germline V gene, CDR1 is SEHNR and CDR2 is FQNEAQ (reference sequence). The V and J ends lost 6 bases and 9 bases, in that order; junction bases with no gene match: 10.

The table lists this clonotype with a count of one. The V gene is TRBV6-2 or TRBV6-3, the J gene TRBJ1-1, with D possibly matching TRBD1 (5 bases). Germline V gene sequence: CDR1 MNHEY, CDR2 SVGEGT. The CDR3 loop spans 15 amino acids. The ends were cut back, 4 bases at V and 3 bases at J, with 15 bases in the middle. The CDR3 protein is CASSWGRGSHTEAFF. The DNA for the CDR3 is TGTGCCAGCAGTTGGGGGAGAGGGAGTCACACTGAAGCTTTCTTT.

The chain is built from TRBV27 and TRBJ2-3, with 7 positions matching TRBD1. CDR1 is MNHEY and CDR2 is SMNVEV in the germline V gene (reference sequence). CDR3 length equals 12 residues. V was pared by 5 bases and J by 5 bases, with 1 base of the junction left unmatched. The DNA of the CDR3 is TGTGCCAGCAGTGACAGGGTAGATACGCAGTATTTT. This sequence encodes CASSDRVDTQYF.

The chain joins TRBV20-1 to TRBJ2-5; 10 bases map to TRBD2. Germline V gene lookup returns CDR1 DFQATT and CDR2 SNEGSKA (reference sequence). The length of the CDR3 is 19 residues. V shed 0 bases and J 2 bases; nucleotides not matched to a gene: 15. This chain's CDR3 is CSARDVRPSGGNLQETQYF. The CDR3 DNA is TGCAGTGCTAGAGATGTTAGGCCTAGCGGGGGAAACCTACAAGAGACCCAGTACTTC.

In DNA, the CDR3 is TGTGCCAGCAGCTTAGCGGTTTTGAGCGGGGGGGACAATGAGCAGTTCTTC. This sequence encodes CASSLAVLSGGDNEQFF. The rearrangement uses TRBV7-2 and TRBJ2-1; 10 bases align to TRBD2. The junction had 7 bases not matched to a gene; V was cut back by 0 bases and J by 5 bases. The CDR3 totals 17 residues. Per germline, CDR1 SGHTA and CDR2 FQGNSA. Combining the CDR3 with reference TRBV7-2 and TRBJ2-1 gives the whole variable domain GAGVSQSPSNKVTEKGKDVELRCDPISGHTALYWYRQSLGQGLEFLIYFQGNSAPDKSGLPSDRFSAERTGGSVSTLTIQRTQQEDSAVYLCASSLAVLSGGDNEQFFGPGTRLTVL.

This clonotype was recorded once. The rearrangement uses TRBV30 and TRBJ1-5, with TRBD1 matching 7 bases. Germline V gene data show CDR1 as GTSNPN and CDR2 as SVGIG (reference sequence). The length of the CDR3 is 14 residues. V trimming: 5 bases; J trimming: 2 bases; junction bases outside the gene matches: 6. CDR3 protein: CAWATGWGNQPQHF. CDR3 nucleotide sequence: TGTGCCTGGGCGACAGGGTGGGGCAATCAGCCCCAGCATTTT. The entire variable domain, with the rest obtained from reference TRBV30 and TRBJ1-5, is as follows: SQTIHQWPATLVQPVGSPLSLECTVEGTSNPNLYWYRQAAGRGLQLLFYSVGIGQISSEVPQNLSASRPQDRQFILSSKKLLLSDSGFYLCAWATGWGNQPQHFGDGTRLSIL.

Relative to its sample, this clonotype is medium-sized. The V and J genes are TRBV6-1 and TRBJ1-2; TRBD1 might be the D (6 bases). The V gene's germline CDR1 is MNHNS and CDR2 SASEGT. Trimming shortened V by 6 bases and J by 7 bases, and 12 bases separated the two germline ends. CDR3 length: 12 residues. CDR3 sequence reads: CASSLTGPGYTF. The CDR3 DNA reads TGTGCCAGCAGCCTTACAGGGCCTGGCTACACCTTC.

This clonotype was observed a few times. The rearrangement uses TRBV29-1 and TRBJ2-3, with 8 bases lining up with TRBD2. J lost 4 bases, V lost 4 bases, and 1 base had no gene match. Germline CDR1 reads SQVTM; CDR2 reads ANQGSEA. The length of the CDR3 is 12 residues. The CDR3 region has the DNA TGCAGCGTTGTGACTAGCGCAGATACGCAGTATTTT. Translating gives CSVVTSADTQYF.